The TCR beta chain described here comes from a study of shared clonotypes between healthy human individuals. Study information: Each donor's CD4 naive and CD4 memory cells filled three plates apiece, CD8 naive two, and CD8 memory one.

Healthy and HIV-negative, the adult donors had no recent acute infections or vaccinations. The protocol was immunoSEQ multiplex PCR, while the TCRdb copy is restricted to in-frame clones and leaves out a portion. This table has around 1,100,000 clones, approximately 77% appearing once. With regard to this clone: Its matching antigen is unknown.

Study-level points and caveats: Several donors shared 4.5% to 6.5% of their naive CD4 clonotypes.

This CDR3 is 14 amino acids long. Germline CDR1 reads WSHSY; CDR2 reads SAAADI. V dropped 7 bases and J dropped 4 bases, with 16 bases sitting between them. Sequencing was done on a sample of memory CD4+ T cells from PBMCs. As to subset: CD45RA-negative fraction. The sequence was collected from a man aged 18 to 30 in good health. Some clones in this sample may be carry-over from other donors' samples. V gene TRBV10-2 combines with J gene TRBJ1-1; D unresolved. Here the CDR3 DNA reads TGCGCCAGCACCACGTCAGCCCCGGGCACTGAAGCTTTCTTT. Translation: CASTTSAPGTEAFF.